This record covers a single T cell receptor (beta chain). The CDR3 loop spans 15 amino acids. Trimming shortened V by 1 base and J by 0 bases, and 7 bases separated the two germline ends. The germline gives CDR1 MGHRA, CDR2 YSYEKL. In the naive CD8 group, cells lacked CD45RO and were positively selected for CCR7, so terminally differentiated effector memory CD45RA+ cells were left out. This entry comes from a study of shared clonotypes between healthy human individuals. The protocol was immunoSEQ multiplex PCR, while the TCRdb copy is restricted to in-frame clones and leaves out a portion. The sample holds approximately 2,200,000 clones, 93% seen once.

This clonotype originated in a man between 18 and 35 years old in good health. Some clones in this sample may be carry-over from other donors' samples. Sequencing was done on a sample of naive CD8+ T cells from PBMCs. This chain joins TRBV4-1 and TRBJ1-5; D gene unclear. The CDR3 sequence is CASSQAPFSNQPQHF. In nucleotides, the CDR3 is TGCGCCAGCAGCCAAGCCCCCTTTAGCAATCAGCCCCAGCATTTT.